A selection of T cell receptor beta chains follows, all from one sample in a study of T-cell reconstitution after alpha-beta-depleted transplantation in children. Each CDR3 protein gets one entry after TCRdb re-called the PCR reads with MiXCR. The sample holds fewer than 550,000 distinct CDR3 sequences, approximately 10% seen once. The sample here was PBMCs, mostly from graft donor cells, taken 180 days after TCRalphabeta/CD19-depleted stem cell transplant. Receptor source: a female patient between 2 and 10 years old who had a stem cell transplant for aplastic anemia, so the T cells may come from the graft donor. The CDR3 runs from the conserved cysteine through the conserved F or W. The order of the fields is D gene, J gene, V gene, clone size, CDR3 protein, CDR3 DNA. A D gene is named only where the DNA matches it firmly. A clone size is listed for some rows: how often the clone was seen (once, few, many), or a class if it is expanded.

-	TRBJ2-4	TRBV20-1	-	CSASPGNIQYF	TGCAGTGCTAGTCCTGGGAACATTCAGTACTTC
-	TRBJ2-2	TRBV5-5	-	CASSLQGQLNTGELFF	TGTGCCAGCAGCTTGCAGGGACAACTGAACACCGGGGAGCTGTTTTTT
-	TRBJ1-2	TRBV27	many	CASSFGTNYGYTF	TGTGCCAGCAGCTTTGGGACTAACTATGGCTACACCTTC
TRBD2	TRBJ2-2	TRBV6-5	-	CASSYSWPAGGVTGELFF	TGTGCCAGCAGTTACTCGTGGCCAGCGGGGGGGGTCACCGGGGAGCTGTTTTTT
-	TRBJ1-5	TRBV6-5	-	CASSYVGGAQHF	TGTGCCAGCAGTTACGTCGGGGGGGCCCAGCATTTT
-	TRBJ2-1	TRBV24-1	-	CATSSPGPTDEQFF	TGTGCCACCAGTAGCCCGGGACCCACGGATGAGCAGTTCTTC
-	TRBJ2-3	TRBV5-1	few	CASSLEISWGTDTQYF	TGCGCCAGCAGCTTGGAAATCTCTTGGGGTACAGATACGCAGTATTTT
-	TRBJ1-4	TRBV28	-	CASSSETEKLFF	TGTGCCAGCAGTTCCGAAACCGAAAAACTGTTTTTT
-	TRBJ1-1	TRBV29-1	many	CSAERGLGHTEAFF	TGCAGCGCCGAGCGGGGATTGGGGCACACTGAAGCTTTCTTT
-	TRBJ2-5	TRBV5-1	few	CASNLVFSRRETQYF	TGCGCCAGCAATCTCGTGTTTAGCAGGAGAGAGACCCAGTACTTC
-	TRBJ2-3	TRBV29-1	few	CSVDIDPDTQYF	TGCAGCGTTGATATAGATCCAGATACGCAGTATTTT
-	TRBJ2-3	TRBV6-5	-	CASSYMATSSTDTQYF	TGTGCCAGCAGTTACATGGCTACCTCTAGCACAGATACGCAGTATTTT
-	TRBJ2-5	TRBV11-2	-	CASSPGLSQSWETQYF	TGTGCCAGCAGCCCAGGACTAAGCCAATCCTGGGAGACCCAGTACTTC
-	TRBJ1-4	TRBV2	-	CASSEEGGSRFF	TGTGCCAGCAGTGAGGAGGGGGGCAGTCGGTTTTTT
TRBD1	TRBJ2-1	TRBV5-1	few	CASSNSRTGYLNEQFF	TGCGCCAGCAGCAATAGCCGGACAGGGTATTTAAATGAGCAGTTCTTC
-	TRBJ2-7	TRBV27	few	CASSFQDGFYEQYF	TGTGCCAGCAGTTTCCAGGACGGGTTCTACGAGCAGTACTTC
-	TRBJ2-2	TRBV6-5	few	CASSGHVELFF	TGTGCCAGCTCGGGCCATGTGGAGCTGTTTTTT
-	TRBJ1-5	TRBV12-3/TRBV12-4	once	CASSPSLFTESYSNQPQHF	TGTGCCAGCAGTCCTTCCCTTTTTACAGAATCCTATAGCAATCAGCCCCAGCATTTT
-	TRBJ2-2	TRBV7-9	few	CASTFGAGELFF	-
-	TRBJ2-1	TRBV7-6	-	CASSLDYRVYNEQFF	TGTGCCAGCAGCTTGGACTATCGGGTCTACAATGAGCAGTTCTTC
-	TRBJ2-2	TRBV7-2	-	CASSSWGGTTTGELFF	TGTGCCAGCAGCTCGTGGGGGGGGACAACCACCGGGGAGCTGTTTTTT
TRBD2	TRBJ2-3	TRBV20-1	-	CSASLGGISTDTQYF	TGCAGTGCTAGTTTGGGGGGGATTAGCACAGATACGCAGTATTTT
-	TRBJ2-7	TRBV7-6	-	CASSLGGALGYEQYF	TGTGCCAGCAGCTTAGGGGGAGCCCTCGGGTACGAGCAGTACTTC
TRBD2	TRBJ2-3	TRBV12-3/TRBV12-4	many	CASSLEGRVYFADTQYF	TGTGCCAGCAGTTTAGAGGGGAGGGTTTACTTTGCAGATACGCAGTATTTT
TRBD2	TRBJ2-4	TRBV15	many	CATSRDGGLAVNIQYF	TGTGCCACCAGCAGAGATGGGGGACTAGCCGTTAACATTCAGTACTTC
-	TRBJ2-1	TRBV13	-	CASSLGRPYNEQFF	TGTGCCAGCAGCTTAGGCCGACCTTACAATGAGCAGTTCTTC
-	TRBJ2-3	TRBV12-3/TRBV12-4	many	CASSSLSTSTDTQYF	TGTGCCTCCAGCAGTTTGAGTACAAGCACAGATACGCAGTATTTT